This TCR beta chain is from a study of neoadjuvant anti-PD-1 for oral cavity cancer. Overall study context: Non-progressing patients received a fourth nivolumab dose near day 43, then surgery on days 50-56.

Of note for this clone: Its target is unknown.

J lost 4 bases, V lost 4 bases, and 9 bases had no gene match. The length of the CDR3 is 16 residues. Germline V gene lookup returns CDR1 SGDLS and CDR2 YYNGEE. Sequencing was performed with immunoSEQ multiplex PCR; in TCRdb, only in-frame clones are kept and a portion is missing. The table shows about 16,000 clones, with 55% to 70% occurring only once. General study results and limits: Each response group had just a few patients in TCR analyses. Higher pretreatment blood Treg/Th17 ratios correlated with higher pretreatment blood and lower post-treatment tumor TCRbeta clonality.

The chain recombines TRBV9 with TRBJ2-2; TRBD1 agrees at 8 bases. The clonotype originates from a person aged 35-80 years with oral cavity squamous cell carcinoma. The material was PBMCs, obtained before nivolumab (anti-PD-1) treatment. CDR3 coding DNA: TGTGCCAGCAGCCCCCCAGGGGGCTTGAGCACCGGGGAGCTGTTTTTT. Translated: CASSPPGGLSTGELFF.